This is a list of T cell receptor beta chains from one sample in a study of cytomegalovirus exposure and HLA in healthy donors. The repertoire was sequenced with immunoSEQ multiplex PCR; TCRdb's copy has only in-frame clones and lacks some. The sample yields over 120,000 clones, 85% to 90% seen once. The specimen was PBMCs. The receptors derive from a woman in her thirties in good health and CMV-seropositive. CDR3s include the opening cysteine and the closing phenylalanine or tryptophan. The D gene is left open where the match is weak. Clone size is given for some rows only: seen once, a few or many times, or a class if the clone is expanded.

J gene: TRBJ2-1
D gene: NA
V gene: TRBV11-2
clone size: once
CDR3 DNA: TGTGCCAGCAGCTTAAATCTTCAGAATGAGCAGTTCTTC
CDR3 protein: CASSLNLQNEQFF

J gene: TRBJ2-7
D gene: NA
V gene: TRBV28
clone size: NA
CDR3 DNA: TGTGCCAGCAATGGGGGCCACGAGCAGTACTTC
CDR3 protein: CASNGGHEQYF

J gene: TRBJ2-2
D gene: TRBD2
V gene: TRBV7-8
clone size: NA
CDR3 DNA: TGTGCCAGCAGCTTAGTCGGGAGGGCCGGAATCGGGGAGCTGTTTTTT
CDR3 protein: CASSLVGRAGIGELFF

J gene: TRBJ1-2
D gene: TRBD1
V gene: TRBV7-9
clone size: NA
CDR3 DNA: TGTGCCAGCAGCTTAGCGGTCGGACAGGGAGTAGGCTACACCTTC
CDR3 protein: CASSLAVGQGVGYTF

J gene: TRBJ1-6
D gene: TRBD1
V gene: TRBV12-5
clone size: NA
CDR3 DNA: TGTGCTAGTTCTCGGGGACAGGATAATTCACCCCTCCACTTT
CDR3 protein: CASSRGQDNSPLHF

J gene: TRBJ1-2
D gene: TRBD1
V gene: TRBV27
clone size: NA
CDR3 DNA: TGTGCCAGCAGCCCAAGGGGGCTCTACTATGGCTACACCTTC
CDR3 protein: CASSPRGLYYGYTF

J gene: TRBJ2-3
D gene: NA
V gene: TRBV7-6
clone size: NA
CDR3 DNA: TGTGCCAGCAGCTTAGTGGGAGGCACAGATACGCAGTATTTT
CDR3 protein: CASSLVGGTDTQYF

J gene: TRBJ2-2
D gene: TRBD1
V gene: TRBV13
clone size: NA
CDR3 DNA: TGTGCCAGCAGCCTACTGGGGGACAGTTTCGCCGGGGAGCTGTTTTTT
CDR3 protein: CASSLLGDSFAGELFF

J gene: TRBJ2-7
D gene: NA
V gene: TRBV10-3
clone size: NA
CDR3 DNA: TGTGCCATCAGGGACAAGGACGGTAGAGCCTACGAGCAGTACTTC
CDR3 protein: CAIRDKDGRAYEQYF

J gene: TRBJ2-1
D gene: TRBD1
V gene: TRBV9
clone size: NA
CDR3 DNA: TGTGCCAGCAGCGCCAGGGGGCGGCGTCTATACAATGAGCAGTTCTTC
CDR3 protein: CASSARGRRLYNEQFF

J gene: TRBJ2-5
D gene: NA
V gene: TRBV2
clone size: NA
CDR3 DNA: TGTGCCAGCAGTGCCCGGGGAGCTCAAGAGACCCAGTACTTC
CDR3 protein: CASSARGAQETQYF

J gene: TRBJ1-2
D gene: NA
V gene: TRBV7-3
clone size: NA
CDR3 DNA: TGTGCCAGCAGCTTAAGGAAGGGGCGGATTGTGAGTCGCACCTTC
CDR3 protein: CASSLRKGRIVSRTF

J gene: TRBJ2-1
D gene: NA
V gene: TRBV2
clone size: NA
CDR3 DNA: TGTGCCAGCAGTGACCCCCTGCCTTCTGTTGGGCTTTACAATGAGCAGTTCTTC
CDR3 protein: CASSDPLPSVGLYNEQFF

J gene: TRBJ1-3
D gene: NA
V gene: TRBV6-1
clone size: NA
CDR3 DNA: TGTGCCAGCAGAGGGGCTGGAAACACCATATATTTT
CDR3 protein: CASRGAGNTIYF

J gene: TRBJ2-1
D gene: TRBD2
V gene: TRBV4-1
clone size: NA
CDR3 DNA: TGCGCCAGCACACACGAGGCGGGAGGTAGAAATGAGCAGTTCTTC
CDR3 protein: CASTHEAGGRNEQFF

J gene: TRBJ2-3
D gene: TRBD2
V gene: TRBV5-4
clone size: NA
CDR3 DNA: TGTGCCAGCACCAGATATAGCGGGAGCTTTACAGATACGCAGTATTTT
CDR3 protein: CASTRYSGSFTDTQYF

J gene: TRBJ2-7
D gene: NA
V gene: TRBV28
clone size: NA
CDR3 DNA: TGTGCCAGCAGTTTGTCGACACCGTCCTACGAGCAGTACTTC
CDR3 protein: CASSLSTPSYEQYF

J gene: TRBJ2-5
D gene: NA
V gene: TRBV5-6
clone size: NA
CDR3 DNA: TGTGCCAGCAGCTTGTACATCCAAGAGACCCAGTACTTC
CDR3 protein: CASSLYIQETQYF

J gene: TRBJ1-2
D gene: TRBD1
V gene: TRBV5-1
clone size: NA
CDR3 DNA: TGCGCCAGCAGCTTGGCAGGGGGAGAGGGTGGCTACACCTTC
CDR3 protein: CASSLAGGEGGYTF

J gene: TRBJ1-5
D gene: NA
V gene: TRBV11-2
clone size: NA
CDR3 DNA: TGTGCCAGCAGCTTAGGGACAACGAATCAGCCCCAGCATTTT
CDR3 protein: CASSLGTTNQPQHF

J gene: TRBJ2-7
D gene: TRBD1
V gene: TRBV10-3
clone size: NA
CDR3 DNA: TGTGCCACACGACAATCTCCGGGACAGGGGGCGATGGGGCAGTACTTC
CDR3 protein: CATRQSPGQGAMGQYF

J gene: TRBJ1-1
D gene: NA
V gene: TRBV6-6
clone size: NA
CDR3 DNA: TGTGCCACCACCGGAGGGGCGAACACTGAAGCTTTCTTT
CDR3 protein: CATTGGANTEAFF

J gene: TRBJ2-1
D gene: NA
V gene: TRBV5-4
clone size: NA
CDR3 DNA: TGTGCCAGCAGCCCTCGGGATGGCGGCAATGAGCAGTTCTTC
CDR3 protein: CASSPRDGGNEQFF

J gene: TRBJ2-7
D gene: NA
V gene: TRBV7-3
clone size: NA
CDR3 DNA: TGTGCCAGCAGCCTCACACCAGGGGACGAGCAGTACTTC
CDR3 protein: CASSLTPGDEQYF

J gene: TRBJ1-1
D gene: NA
V gene: TRBV15
clone size: NA
CDR3 DNA: TGTGCCACCAGCAGAGTTGGGGGGGAAATGAACACTGAAGCTTTCTTT
CDR3 protein: CATSRVGGEMNTEAFF

J gene: TRBJ1-6
D gene: NA
V gene: TRBV7-2
clone size: NA
CDR3 DNA: TGTGCCAGCAGCTTGAATTACTATTCACCCCTCCACTTT
CDR3 protein: CASSLNYYSPLHF

J gene: TRBJ2-3
D gene: TRBD1
V gene: TRBV5-1
clone size: NA
CDR3 DNA: TGCGCCAGCAGCTTCGGGACAGGGCCGAACGTTGGCGGAGATACGCAGTATTTT
CDR3 protein: CASSFGTGPNVGGDTQYF

J gene: TRBJ2-3
D gene: TRBD1
V gene: TRBV15
clone size: NA
CDR3 DNA: TGTGCCACCAGCAGAGATGCTGCGACAGGGGAGGCAGATACGCAGTATTTT
CDR3 protein: CATSRDAATGEADTQYF

J gene: TRBJ2-5
D gene: NA
V gene: TRBV15
clone size: NA
CDR3 DNA: TGTGCCACCAGCAGACACGTAGGCGGAGGAGAGACCCAGTACTTC
CDR3 protein: CATSRHVGGGETQYF

J gene: TRBJ2-3
D gene: NA
V gene: TRBV6-1
clone size: NA
CDR3 DNA: TGTGCCAGCAGTGAGGCACAGCGGGTTTCGGATACGCAGTATTTT
CDR3 protein: CASSEAQRVSDTQYF

J gene: TRBJ2-2
D gene: TRBD1
V gene: TRBV7-3
clone size: NA
CDR3 DNA: TGTGCCAGCAGCGTAGCCCCCTGGACAGGGGGCAGCAACACCGGGGAGCTGTTTTTT
CDR3 protein: CASSVAPWTGGSNTGELFF

J gene: TRBJ2-7
D gene: TRBD1
V gene: TRBV4-1
clone size: NA
CDR3 DNA: TGCGCCAGCAGCATGGGACAGGGGGTCCCCTACGAGCAGTACTTC
CDR3 protein: CASSMGQGVPYEQYF

J gene: TRBJ2-5
D gene: NA
V gene: TRBV2
clone size: NA
CDR3 DNA: TGTGCCAGCAGTGAACGTGGAGGGGAGACCCAGTACTTC
CDR3 protein: CASSERGGETQYF

J gene: TRBJ2-7
D gene: TRBD1
V gene: TRBV6-1
clone size: once
CDR3 DNA: TGTGCCAGCAGCCCGGGACAGCTCAAGACCCACGAGCAGTACTTC
CDR3 protein: CASSPGQLKTHEQYF

J gene: TRBJ2-7
D gene: TRBD2
V gene: TRBV19
clone size: few
CDR3 DNA: TGTGCCACCTCAGCGGGAGTGTACGAGCAGTACTTC
CDR3 protein: CATSAGVYEQYF

J gene: TRBJ2-5
D gene: TRBD1
V gene: TRBV7-8
clone size: once
CDR3 DNA: TGTGCCAGCAGACTCTTCAGGGGGCGGGAGACCCAGTACTTC
CDR3 protein: CASRLFRGRETQYF

J gene: TRBJ1-4
D gene: TRBD1
V gene: TRBV6-1
clone size: NA
CDR3 DNA: TGTGCCAGCAGTGAAGGGACAGGGGGGAATGAAAAACTGTTTTTT
CDR3 protein: CASSEGTGGNEKLFF

J gene: TRBJ2-7
D gene: NA
V gene: TRBV27
clone size: NA
CDR3 DNA: TGTGCCAGCTCGCTTGGCGGTACCTACGAGCAGTACTTC
CDR3 protein: CASSLGGTYEQYF

J gene: TRBJ2-7
D gene: NA
V gene: TRBV15
clone size: NA
CDR3 DNA: TGTGCCACCAGCAGAGATTTAGCCGCCGAGCAGTACTTC
CDR3 protein: CATSRDLAAEQYF

J gene: TRBJ2-3
D gene: NA
V gene: TRBV12-5
clone size: NA
CDR3 DNA: TGTGCTAGTGGTTTGGTACCAGACGGTAGGCTGAGGGGCACAGATACGCAGTATTTT
CDR3 protein: CASGLVPDGRLRGTDTQYF

J gene: TRBJ2-1
D gene: TRBD2
V gene: TRBV11-3
clone size: NA
CDR3 DNA: TGTGCCAGCAGCTTAGATCGGGGGGGTAATGAGCAGTTCTTC
CDR3 protein: CASSLDRGGNEQFF

J gene: TRBJ2-3
D gene: NA
V gene: TRBV6-1
clone size: NA
CDR3 DNA: TGTGCCAGCAGTGAACTAGCGGATACGCAGTATTTT
CDR3 protein: CASSELADTQYF

J gene: TRBJ1-4
D gene: NA
V gene: TRBV25-1
clone size: once
CDR3 DNA: TGTGCCAGCAGTGAATTCCTGGGGGCGGGCGCAACTAATGAAAAACTGTTTTTT
CDR3 protein: CASSEFLGAGATNEKLFF

J gene: TRBJ2-7
D gene: TRBD1
V gene: TRBV10-3
clone size: NA
CDR3 DNA: TGTGCCATCAGTGAGTGGGACAGGGGGCAAGAGCAGTACTTC
CDR3 protein: CAISEWDRGQEQYF

J gene: TRBJ1-2
D gene: NA
V gene: TRBV5-6
clone size: NA
CDR3 DNA: TGTGCCAGCAGCATTCTGGGGGCGAACTATGGCTACACCTTC
CDR3 protein: CASSILGANYGYTF

J gene: TRBJ2-3
D gene: TRBD2
V gene: TRBV2
clone size: NA
CDR3 DNA: TGTGCCGGATTAGCGGGGCTGATCGCAGATACGCAGTATTTT
CDR3 protein: CAGLAGLIADTQYF

J gene: TRBJ2-5
D gene: NA
V gene: TRBV7-2
clone size: NA
CDR3 DNA: TGTGCCAGCAGCAGAATGGCCCAAGAGACCCAGTACTTC
CDR3 protein: CASSRMAQETQYF

J gene: TRBJ2-5
D gene: NA
V gene: TRBV5-6
clone size: NA
CDR3 DNA: TGTGCCAGCACCTCCTTCCGGCGGGCCAGGGAGACCCAGTACTTC
CDR3 protein: CASTSFRRARETQYF

J gene: TRBJ2-7
D gene: TRBD2
V gene: TRBV7-9
clone size: NA
CDR3 DNA: TGTGCCAGCAGCTTTACTAGCGGAAACTTCTACGAGCAGTACTTC
CDR3 protein: CASSFTSGNFYEQYF

J gene: TRBJ1-4
D gene: NA
V gene: TRBV6-6
clone size: NA
CDR3 DNA: TGTGCCAGCAGGGGGACTGTTGTAAATGAAAAACTGTTTTTT
CDR3 protein: CASRGTVVNEKLFF

J gene: TRBJ2-7
D gene: TRBD1
V gene: TRBV27
clone size: NA
CDR3 DNA: TGTGCCAGCAGTCCCGGGACAGGGCACTACGAGCAGTACTTC
CDR3 protein: CASSPGTGHYEQYF

J gene: TRBJ2-3
D gene: TRBD1
V gene: TRBV25-1
clone size: NA
CDR3 DNA: TGTGCCAGCACCGGGACAGGGTCGGCAGATACGCAGTATTTT
CDR3 protein: CASTGTGSADTQYF

J gene: TRBJ2-3
D gene: NA
V gene: TRBV10-3
clone size: NA
CDR3 DNA: TGTGCCATCAGCCCCACGGACGGACTTCCTCGGGAGTATTTT
CDR3 protein: CAISPTDGLPREYF

J gene: TRBJ2-2
D gene: TRBD2
V gene: TRBV10-3
clone size: many
CDR3 DNA: TGTGCCATGAAGGCGTCAGCGGGAGGGCCCACCGGGGAGCTGTTTTTT
CDR3 protein: CAMKASAGGPTGELFF

J gene: TRBJ2-7
D gene: TRBD1
V gene: TRBV19
clone size: NA
CDR3 DNA: TGTGCCAGTAGTTCAAACAGGGGTAGCTCCTACGAGCAGTACTTC
CDR3 protein: CASSSNRGSSYEQYF

J gene: TRBJ1-2
D gene: NA
V gene: TRBV27
clone size: NA
CDR3 DNA: TGTGCCAGCAGTTTACGAGGGAGCTATGGCTACACCTTC
CDR3 protein: CASSLRGSYGYTF

J gene: TRBJ2-7
D gene: NA
V gene: TRBV6-1
clone size: NA
CDR3 DNA: TGTGCCAGCAGTGACCAGGGCTACGAGCAGTACTTC
CDR3 protein: CASSDQGYEQYF

J gene: TRBJ2-5
D gene: NA
V gene: TRBV2
clone size: NA
CDR3 DNA: TGTGCCAGCATCCGGTCGGGGAGAGAGATCGAGACCCAGTACTTC
CDR3 protein: CASIRSGREIETQYF

J gene: TRBJ1-2
D gene: NA
V gene: TRBV19
clone size: once
CDR3 DNA: TGTGCCAGTAGCGCACCTCAGGGGACCTCTCGCTATGGCTACACCTTC
CDR3 protein: CASSAPQGTSRYGYTF